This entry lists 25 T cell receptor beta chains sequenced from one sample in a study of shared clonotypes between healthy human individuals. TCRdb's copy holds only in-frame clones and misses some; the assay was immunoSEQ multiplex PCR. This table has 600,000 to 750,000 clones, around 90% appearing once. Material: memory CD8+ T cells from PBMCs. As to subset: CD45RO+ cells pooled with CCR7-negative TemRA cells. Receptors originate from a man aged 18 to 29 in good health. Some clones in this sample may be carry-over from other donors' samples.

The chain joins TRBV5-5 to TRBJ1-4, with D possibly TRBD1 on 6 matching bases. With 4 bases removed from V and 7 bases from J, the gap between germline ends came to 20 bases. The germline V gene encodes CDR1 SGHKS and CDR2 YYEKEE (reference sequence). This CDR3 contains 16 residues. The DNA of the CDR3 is TGTGCCAGCAGCAATTCGCCAGGGGATCGCGGTGAAAAACTGTTTTTT. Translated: CASSNSPGDRGEKLFF. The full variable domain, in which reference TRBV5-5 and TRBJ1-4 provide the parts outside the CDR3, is DAGVTQSPTHLIKTRGQQVTLRCSPISGHKSVSWYQQVLGQGPQFIFQYYEKEERGRGNFPDRFSARQFPNYSSELNVNALLLGDSALYLCASSNSPGDRGEKLFFGSGTQLSVL.

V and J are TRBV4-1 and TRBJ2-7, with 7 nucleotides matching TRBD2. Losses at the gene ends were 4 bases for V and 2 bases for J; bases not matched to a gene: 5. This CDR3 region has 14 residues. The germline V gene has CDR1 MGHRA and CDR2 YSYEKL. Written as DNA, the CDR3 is TGCGCCAGCAGCCTGTCTAGCGGACCCTACGAGCAGTACTTC. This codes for CASSLSSGPYEQYF.

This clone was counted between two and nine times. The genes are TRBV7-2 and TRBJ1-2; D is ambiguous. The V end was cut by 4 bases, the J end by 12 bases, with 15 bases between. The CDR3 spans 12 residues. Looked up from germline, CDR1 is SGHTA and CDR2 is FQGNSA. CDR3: CASSSRAPSHTF. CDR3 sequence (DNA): TGTGCCAGCAGCTCCCGGGCCCCCAGTCACACCTTC.

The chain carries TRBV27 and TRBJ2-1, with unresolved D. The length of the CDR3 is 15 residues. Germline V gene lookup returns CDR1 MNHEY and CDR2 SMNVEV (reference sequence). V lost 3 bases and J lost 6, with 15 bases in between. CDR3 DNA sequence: TGTGCCAGCAGTTTCCCCCGGCGCGGTATCAATGAGCAGTTCTTC. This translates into CASSFPRRGINEQFF.

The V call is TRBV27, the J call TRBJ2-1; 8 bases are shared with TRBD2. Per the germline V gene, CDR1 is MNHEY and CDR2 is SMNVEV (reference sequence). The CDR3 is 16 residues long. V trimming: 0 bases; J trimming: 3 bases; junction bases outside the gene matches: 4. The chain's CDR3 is CASSLSGAGVYNEQFF. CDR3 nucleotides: TGTGCCAGCAGTTTATCAGGAGCGGGAGTCTACAATGAGCAGTTCTTC.

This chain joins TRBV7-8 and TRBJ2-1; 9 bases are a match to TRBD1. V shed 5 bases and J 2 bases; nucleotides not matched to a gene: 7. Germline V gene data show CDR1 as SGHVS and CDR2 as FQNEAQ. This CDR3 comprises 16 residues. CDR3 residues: CASSLKWDRAYNEQFF. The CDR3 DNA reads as TGTGCCAGCAGCCTAAAATGGGACAGGGCCTACAATGAGCAGTTCTTC.

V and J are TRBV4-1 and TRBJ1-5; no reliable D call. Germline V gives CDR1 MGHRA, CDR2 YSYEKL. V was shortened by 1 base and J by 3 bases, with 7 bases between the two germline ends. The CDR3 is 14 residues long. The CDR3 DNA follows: TGCGCCAGCAGCCAAGGACACCTCAATCAGCCCCAGCATTTT. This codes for CASSQGHLNQPQHF.

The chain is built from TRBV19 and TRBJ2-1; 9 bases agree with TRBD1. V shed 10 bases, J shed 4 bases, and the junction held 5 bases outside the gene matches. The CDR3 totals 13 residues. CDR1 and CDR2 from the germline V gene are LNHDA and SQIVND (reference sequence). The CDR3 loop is CAIRTGAYNEQFF. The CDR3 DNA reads TGTGCCATACGGACAGGGGCGTACAATGAGCAGTTCTTC. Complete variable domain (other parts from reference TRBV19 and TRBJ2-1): DGGITQSPKYLFRKEGQNVTLSCEQNLNHDAMYWYRQDPGQGLRLIYYSQIVNDFQKGDIAEGYSVSREKKESFPLTVTSAQKNPTAFYLCAIRTGAYNEQFFGPGTRLTVL.

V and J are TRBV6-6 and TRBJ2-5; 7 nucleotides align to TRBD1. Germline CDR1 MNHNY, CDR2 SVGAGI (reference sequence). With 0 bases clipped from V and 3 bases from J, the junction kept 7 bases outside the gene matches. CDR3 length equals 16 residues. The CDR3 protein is CASSYSIIQGEETQYF. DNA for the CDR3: TGTGCCAGCAGTTACTCCATTATTCAGGGGGAAGAGACCCAGTACTTC.

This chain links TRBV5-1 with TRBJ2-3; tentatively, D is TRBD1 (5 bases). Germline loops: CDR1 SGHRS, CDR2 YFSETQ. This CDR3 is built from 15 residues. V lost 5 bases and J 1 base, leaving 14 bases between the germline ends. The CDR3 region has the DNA TGCGCCAGCAGTCCCAACAGGCTCCGCACAGATACGCAGTATTTT. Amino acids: CASSPNRLRTDTQYF.

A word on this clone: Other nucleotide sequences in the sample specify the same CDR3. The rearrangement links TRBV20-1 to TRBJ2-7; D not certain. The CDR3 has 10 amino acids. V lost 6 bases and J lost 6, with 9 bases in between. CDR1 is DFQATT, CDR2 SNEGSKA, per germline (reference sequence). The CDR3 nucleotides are TGCAGTGCCCGCTCTGGCGAGCAGTACTTC. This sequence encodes CSARSGEQYF.

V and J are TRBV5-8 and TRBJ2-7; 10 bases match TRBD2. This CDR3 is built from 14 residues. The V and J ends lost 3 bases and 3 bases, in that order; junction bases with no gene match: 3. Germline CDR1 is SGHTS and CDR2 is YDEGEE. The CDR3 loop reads CASSWLAGDYEQYF. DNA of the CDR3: TGTGCCAGCAGCTGGCTAGCGGGGGACTACGAGCAGTACTTC.

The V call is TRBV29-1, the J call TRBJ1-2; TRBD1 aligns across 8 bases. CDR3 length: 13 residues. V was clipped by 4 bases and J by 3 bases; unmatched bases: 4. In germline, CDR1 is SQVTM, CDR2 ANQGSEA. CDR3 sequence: CSVVTGGYYGYTF. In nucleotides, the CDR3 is TGCAGCGTTGTAACAGGGGGGTACTATGGCTACACCTTC.

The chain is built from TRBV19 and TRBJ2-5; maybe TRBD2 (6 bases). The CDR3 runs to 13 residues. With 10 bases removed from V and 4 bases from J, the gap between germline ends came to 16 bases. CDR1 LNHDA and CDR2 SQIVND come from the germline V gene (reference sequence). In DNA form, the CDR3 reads TGTGCCACCGAAACGCAGGGAGGAGAGACCCAGTACTTC. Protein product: CATETQGGETQYF.

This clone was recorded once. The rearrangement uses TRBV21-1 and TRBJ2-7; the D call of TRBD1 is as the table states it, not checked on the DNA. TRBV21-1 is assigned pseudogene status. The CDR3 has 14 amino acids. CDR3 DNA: TGTGCCAGGCGCGTCGGGACAGATTTAAACGAGCAGTACTTC. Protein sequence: CARRVGTDLNEQYF.

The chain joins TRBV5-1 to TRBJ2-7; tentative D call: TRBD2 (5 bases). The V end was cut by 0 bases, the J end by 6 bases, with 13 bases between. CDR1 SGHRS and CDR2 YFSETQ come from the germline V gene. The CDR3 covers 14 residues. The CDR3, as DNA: TGCGCCAGCAGCTTGGCGCGGGCCTTGCGCGAGCAGTACTTC. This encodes CASSLARALREQYF.

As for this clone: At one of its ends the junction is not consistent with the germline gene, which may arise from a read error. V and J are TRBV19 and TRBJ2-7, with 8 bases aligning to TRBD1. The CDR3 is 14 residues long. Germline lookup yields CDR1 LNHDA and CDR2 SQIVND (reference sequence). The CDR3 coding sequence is TGTGCCAGTAGTGAAGGACAGGGCTCCCACGAGCAGTACTTC. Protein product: CASSEGQGSHEQYF.

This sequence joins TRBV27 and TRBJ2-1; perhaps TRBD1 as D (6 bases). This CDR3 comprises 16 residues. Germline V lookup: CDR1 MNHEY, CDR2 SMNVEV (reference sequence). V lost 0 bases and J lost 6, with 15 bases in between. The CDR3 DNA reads TGTGCCAGCAGTTTATCACCCCGGACAGTGAGCAATGAGCAGTTCTTC. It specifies CASSLSPRTVSNEQFF.

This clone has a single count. The CDR3 bases are TGTGCCAGCAGTCGCCCTACAGGGGGCATTAATCAGCCCCAGCATTTT. Translation gives CASSRPTGGINQPQHF. The V call is TRBV28, the J call TRBJ1-5; 9 bases align to TRBD1. The J segment lost 4 bases and the V segment lost 5 bases, leaving 9 bases of the junction unmatched. Germline V gene sequence: CDR1 MDHEN, CDR2 SYDVKM. This CDR3 comprises 16 residues.

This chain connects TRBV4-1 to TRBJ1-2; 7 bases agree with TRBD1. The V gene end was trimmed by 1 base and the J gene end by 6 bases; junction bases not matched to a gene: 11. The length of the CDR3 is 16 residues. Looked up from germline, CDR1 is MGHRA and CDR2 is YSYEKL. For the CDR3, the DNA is TGCGCCAGCAGCCAAGCTTACGATCTAACAGGGGATGGCTACACCTTC. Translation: CASSQAYDLTGDGYTF.

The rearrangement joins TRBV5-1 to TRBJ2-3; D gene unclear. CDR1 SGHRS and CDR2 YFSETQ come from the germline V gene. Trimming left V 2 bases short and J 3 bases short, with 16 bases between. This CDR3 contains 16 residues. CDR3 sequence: CASSLPQLVGTDTQYF. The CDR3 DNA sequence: TGCGCCAGCAGCTTACCGCAGCTCGTTGGGACAGATACGCAGTATTTT.

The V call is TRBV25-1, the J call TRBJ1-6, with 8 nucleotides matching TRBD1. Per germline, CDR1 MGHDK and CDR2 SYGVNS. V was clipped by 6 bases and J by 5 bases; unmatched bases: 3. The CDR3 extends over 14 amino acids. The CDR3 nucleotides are TGTGCCAGCAGCACGGACAGGGATAATTCACCCCTCCACTTT. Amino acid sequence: CASSTDRDNSPLHF.

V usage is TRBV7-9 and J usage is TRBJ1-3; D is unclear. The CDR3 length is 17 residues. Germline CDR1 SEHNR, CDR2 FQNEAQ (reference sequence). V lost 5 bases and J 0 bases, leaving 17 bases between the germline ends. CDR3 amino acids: CASSHTLEFLSGNTIYF. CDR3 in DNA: TGTGCCAGCAGCCACACACTGGAGTTCCTCTCTGGAAACACCATATATTTT.

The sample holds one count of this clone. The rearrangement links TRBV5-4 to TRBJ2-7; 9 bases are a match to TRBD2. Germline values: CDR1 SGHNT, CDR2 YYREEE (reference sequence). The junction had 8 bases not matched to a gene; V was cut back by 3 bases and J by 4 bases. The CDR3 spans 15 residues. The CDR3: CASSSSAGGLYEQYF. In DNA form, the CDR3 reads TGTGCCAGCAGCTCCTCAGCGGGAGGACTATACGAGCAGTACTTC.

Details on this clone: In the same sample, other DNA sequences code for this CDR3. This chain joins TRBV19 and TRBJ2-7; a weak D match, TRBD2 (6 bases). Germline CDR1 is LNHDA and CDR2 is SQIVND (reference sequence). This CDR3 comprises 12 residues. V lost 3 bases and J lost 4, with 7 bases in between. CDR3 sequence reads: CASSMGGYEQYF. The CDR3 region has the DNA TGTGCCAGTAGTATGGGGGGTTACGAGCAGTACTTC.